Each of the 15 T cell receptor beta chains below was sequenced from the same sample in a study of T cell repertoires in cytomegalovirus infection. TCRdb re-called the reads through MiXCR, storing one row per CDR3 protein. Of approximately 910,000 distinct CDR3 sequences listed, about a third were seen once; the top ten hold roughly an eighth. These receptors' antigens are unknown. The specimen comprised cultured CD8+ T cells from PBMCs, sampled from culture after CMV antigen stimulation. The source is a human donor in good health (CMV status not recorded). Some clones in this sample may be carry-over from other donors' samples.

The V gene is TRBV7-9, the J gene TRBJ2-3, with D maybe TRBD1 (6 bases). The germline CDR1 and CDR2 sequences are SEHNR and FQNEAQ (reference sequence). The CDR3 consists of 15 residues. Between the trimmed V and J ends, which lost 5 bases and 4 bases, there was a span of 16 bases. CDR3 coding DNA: TGTGCCAGCAGCGTTCGGGACATGAGGCCAGATACGCAGTATTTT. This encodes CASSVRDMRPDTQYF.

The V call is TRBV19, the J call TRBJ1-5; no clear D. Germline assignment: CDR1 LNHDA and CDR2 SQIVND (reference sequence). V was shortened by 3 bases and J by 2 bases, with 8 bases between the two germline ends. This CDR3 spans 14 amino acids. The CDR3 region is CASSMGIRNQPQHF. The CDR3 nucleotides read TGTGCCAGTAGTATGGGGATACGCAATCAGCCCCAGCATTTT.

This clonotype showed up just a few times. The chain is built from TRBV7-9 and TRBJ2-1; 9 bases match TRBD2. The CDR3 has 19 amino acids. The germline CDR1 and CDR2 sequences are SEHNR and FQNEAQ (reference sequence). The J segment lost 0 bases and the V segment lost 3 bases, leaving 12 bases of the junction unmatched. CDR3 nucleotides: TGTGCCAGCAGCTTTAAGCGGGGGGTCTTGATAAGCTCCTACAATGAGCAGTTCTTC. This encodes CASSFKRGVLISSYNEQFF. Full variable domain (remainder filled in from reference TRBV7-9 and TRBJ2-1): DTGVSQNPRHKITKRGQNVTFRCDPISEHNRLYWYRQTLGQGPEFLTYFQNEAQLEKSRLLSDRFSAERPKGSFSTLEIQRTEQGDSAMYLCASSFKRGVLISSYNEQFFGPGTRLTVL.

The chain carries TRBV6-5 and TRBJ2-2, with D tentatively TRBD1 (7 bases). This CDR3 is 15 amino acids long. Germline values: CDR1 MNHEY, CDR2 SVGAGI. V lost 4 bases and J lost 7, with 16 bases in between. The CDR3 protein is CASSSQGLDYGELFF. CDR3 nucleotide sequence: TGTGCCAGCAGTTCACAGGGGTTGGACTACGGGGAGCTGTTTTTT.

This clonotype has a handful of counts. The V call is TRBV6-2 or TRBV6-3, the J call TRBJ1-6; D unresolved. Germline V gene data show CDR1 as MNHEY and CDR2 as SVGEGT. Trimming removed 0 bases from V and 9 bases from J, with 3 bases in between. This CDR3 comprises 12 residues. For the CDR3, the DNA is TGTGCCAGCAGTTACTCGCGTTCACCCCTCCACTTT. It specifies CASSYSRSPLHF.

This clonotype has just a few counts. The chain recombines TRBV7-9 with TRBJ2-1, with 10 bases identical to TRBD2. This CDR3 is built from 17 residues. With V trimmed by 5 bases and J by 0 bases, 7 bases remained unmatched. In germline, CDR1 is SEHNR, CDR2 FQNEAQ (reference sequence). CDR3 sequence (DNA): TGTGCCAGCAGCAGAACTAGCGGGAAGAGCTCCTACAATGAGCAGTTCTTC. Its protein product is CASSRTSGKSSYNEQFF.

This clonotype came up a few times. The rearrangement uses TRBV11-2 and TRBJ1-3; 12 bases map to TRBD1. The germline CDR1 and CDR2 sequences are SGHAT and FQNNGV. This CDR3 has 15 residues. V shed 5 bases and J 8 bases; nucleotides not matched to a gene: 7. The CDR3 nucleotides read TGTGCCAGCAGCATCCGGGACAGGGGGCGAGACACCATATATTTT. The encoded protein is CASSIRDRGRDTIYF.

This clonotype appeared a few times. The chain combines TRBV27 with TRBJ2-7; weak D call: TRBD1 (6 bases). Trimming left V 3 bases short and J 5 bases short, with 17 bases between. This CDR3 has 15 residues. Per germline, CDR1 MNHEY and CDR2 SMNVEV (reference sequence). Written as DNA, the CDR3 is TGTGCCAGCAGTTTCCCTTTTTACCGGACAGACGAGCAGTACTTC. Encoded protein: CASSFPFYRTDEQYF.

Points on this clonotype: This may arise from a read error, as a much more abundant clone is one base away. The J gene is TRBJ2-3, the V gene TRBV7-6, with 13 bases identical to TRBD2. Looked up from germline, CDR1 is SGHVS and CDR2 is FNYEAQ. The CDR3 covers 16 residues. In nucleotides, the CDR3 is TGTGTCAGCAGCCCTGAGACTAGCGGGGGGAGGGATACGCAGTATTTT. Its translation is CVSSPETSGGRDTQYF.

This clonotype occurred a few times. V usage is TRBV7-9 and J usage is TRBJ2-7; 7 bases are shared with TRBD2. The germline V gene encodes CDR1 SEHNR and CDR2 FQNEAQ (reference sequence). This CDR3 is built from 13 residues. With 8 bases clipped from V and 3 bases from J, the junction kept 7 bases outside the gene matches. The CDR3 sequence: CASSPREGYEQYV. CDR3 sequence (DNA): TGTGCCAGCTCGCCCAGGGAGGGCTACGAGCAGTACGTC.

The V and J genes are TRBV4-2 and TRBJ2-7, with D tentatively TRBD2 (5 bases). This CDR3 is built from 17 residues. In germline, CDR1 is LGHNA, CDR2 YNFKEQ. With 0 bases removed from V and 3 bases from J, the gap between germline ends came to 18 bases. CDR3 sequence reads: CASSQDMRVSALYEQYF. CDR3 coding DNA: TGTGCCAGCAGCCAAGATATGCGGGTTTCGGCCCTCTACGAGCAGTACTTC.

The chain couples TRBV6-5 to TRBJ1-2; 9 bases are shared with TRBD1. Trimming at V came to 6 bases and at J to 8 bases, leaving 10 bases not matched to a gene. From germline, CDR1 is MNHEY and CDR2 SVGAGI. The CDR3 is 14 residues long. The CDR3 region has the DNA TGTGCCAGCAGAAGAGGGACAGGGCTTCCGGGCTACACCTTC. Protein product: CASRRGTGLPGYTF.

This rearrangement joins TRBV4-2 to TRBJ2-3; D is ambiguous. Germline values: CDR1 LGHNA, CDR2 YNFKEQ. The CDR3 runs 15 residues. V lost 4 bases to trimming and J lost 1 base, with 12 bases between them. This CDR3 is CASSPAMAGTDTQYF. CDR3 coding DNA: TGTGCCAGCAGCCCAGCGATGGCAGGCACAGATACGCAGTATTTT.

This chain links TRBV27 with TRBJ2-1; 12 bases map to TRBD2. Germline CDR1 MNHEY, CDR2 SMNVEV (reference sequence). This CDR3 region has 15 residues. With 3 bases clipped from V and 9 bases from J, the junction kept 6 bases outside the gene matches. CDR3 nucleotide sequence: TGTGCCAGCAGTTTGGTGCTAGCGGGGGGGGGTGAGCAGTTCTTC. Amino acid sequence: CASSLVLAGGGEQFF.

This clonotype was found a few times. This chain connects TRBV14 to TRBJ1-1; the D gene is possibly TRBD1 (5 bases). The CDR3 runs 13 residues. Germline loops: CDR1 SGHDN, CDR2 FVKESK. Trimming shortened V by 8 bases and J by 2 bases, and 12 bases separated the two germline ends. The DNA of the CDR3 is TGTGCCAGCCGCGGGGCATTTAACACTGAAGCTTTCTTT. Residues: CASRGAFNTEAFF.